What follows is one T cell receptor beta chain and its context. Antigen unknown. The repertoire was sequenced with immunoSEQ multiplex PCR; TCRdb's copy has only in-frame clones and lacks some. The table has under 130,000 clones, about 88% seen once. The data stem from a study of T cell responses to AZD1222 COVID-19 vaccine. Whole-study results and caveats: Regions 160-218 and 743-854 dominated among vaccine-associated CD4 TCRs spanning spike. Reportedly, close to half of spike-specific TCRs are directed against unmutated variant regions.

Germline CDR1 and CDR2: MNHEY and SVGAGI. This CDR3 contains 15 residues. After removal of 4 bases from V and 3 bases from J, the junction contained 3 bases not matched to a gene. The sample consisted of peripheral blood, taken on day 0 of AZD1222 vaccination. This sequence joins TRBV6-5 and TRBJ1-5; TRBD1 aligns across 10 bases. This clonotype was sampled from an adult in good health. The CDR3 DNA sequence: TGTGCCAGCAGTTCGGACAGGGGGAACAATCAGCCCCAGCATTTT. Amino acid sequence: CASSSDRGNNQPQHF.